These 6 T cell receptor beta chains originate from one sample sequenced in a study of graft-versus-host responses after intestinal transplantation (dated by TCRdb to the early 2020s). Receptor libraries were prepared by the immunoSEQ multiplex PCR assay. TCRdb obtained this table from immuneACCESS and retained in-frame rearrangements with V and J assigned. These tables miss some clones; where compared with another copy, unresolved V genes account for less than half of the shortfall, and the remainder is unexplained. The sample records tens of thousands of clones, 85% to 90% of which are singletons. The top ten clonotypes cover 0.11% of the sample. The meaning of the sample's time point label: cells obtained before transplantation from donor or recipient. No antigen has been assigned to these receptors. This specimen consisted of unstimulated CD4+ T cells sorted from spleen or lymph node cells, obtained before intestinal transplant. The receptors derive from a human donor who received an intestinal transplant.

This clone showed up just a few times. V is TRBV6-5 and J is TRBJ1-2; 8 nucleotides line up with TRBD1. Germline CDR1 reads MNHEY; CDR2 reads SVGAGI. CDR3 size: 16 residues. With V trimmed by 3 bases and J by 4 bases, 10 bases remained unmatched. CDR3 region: CASSYDRGDGGYGYTF. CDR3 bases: TGTGCCAGCAGTTATGACAGGGGAGATGGTGGCTATGGCTACACCTTC.

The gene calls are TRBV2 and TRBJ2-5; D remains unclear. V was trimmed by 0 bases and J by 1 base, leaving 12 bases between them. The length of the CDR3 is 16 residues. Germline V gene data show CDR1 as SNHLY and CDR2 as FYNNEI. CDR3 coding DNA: TGTGCCAGCAGTGAAGCCCCCCGCCCGAGCCAAGAGACCCAGTACTTC. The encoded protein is CASSEAPRPSQETQYF.

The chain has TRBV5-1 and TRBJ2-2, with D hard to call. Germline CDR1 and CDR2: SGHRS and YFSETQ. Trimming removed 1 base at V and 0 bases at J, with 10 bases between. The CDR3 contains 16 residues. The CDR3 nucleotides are TGCGCCAGCAGCTTGTCGGTCTCCTCGAACACCGGGGAGCTGTTTTTT. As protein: CASSLSVSSNTGELFF.

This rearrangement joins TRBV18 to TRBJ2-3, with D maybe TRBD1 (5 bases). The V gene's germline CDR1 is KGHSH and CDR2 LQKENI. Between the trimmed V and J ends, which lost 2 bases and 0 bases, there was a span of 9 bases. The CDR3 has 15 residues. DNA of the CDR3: TGTGCCAGCTCACCAAGGACACATAGCACAGATACGCAGTATTTT. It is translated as CASSPRTHSTDTQYF.

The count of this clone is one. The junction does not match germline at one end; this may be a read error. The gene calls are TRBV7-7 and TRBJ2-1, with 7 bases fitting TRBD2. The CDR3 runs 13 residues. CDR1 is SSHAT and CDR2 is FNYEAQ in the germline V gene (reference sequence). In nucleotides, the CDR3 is TGTGCTAGCAGCTTCGGACTAGTTGACGAGCAGTTCTTC. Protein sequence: CASSFGLVDEQFF.

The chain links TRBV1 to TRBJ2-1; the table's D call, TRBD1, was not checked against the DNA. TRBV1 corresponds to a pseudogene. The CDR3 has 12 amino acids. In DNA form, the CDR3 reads TGCACCAGCAGCCCGCCAGAAAATGAGCAGTTCTTC. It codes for CTSSPPENEQFF.